These 25 T cell receptor beta chains came from one sample sequenced in a study of cytomegalovirus exposure and HLA in healthy donors. Clones were sequenced by immunoSEQ multiplex PCR, and TCRdb holds only the in-frame ones, with some missing. The data hold 180,000 or so clones, with approximately 89% observed a single time. Sequenced material: PBMCs. The receptors here all came from a man younger than 40 in good health and CMV-seropositive.

The chain combines TRBV7-9 with TRBJ2-1; D perhaps matches TRBD2 (6 bases). The CDR3 length is 15 residues. V was trimmed by 5 bases and J by 5 bases, leaving 16 bases between them. The germline CDR1 and CDR2 sequences are SEHNR and FQNEAQ (reference sequence). The CDR3 is CASSRRDFLNNEQFF. The DNA for the CDR3 is TGTGCCAGCAGCCGCCGGGACTTCCTTAACAATGAGCAGTTCTTC.

The chain employs TRBV6-1 and TRBJ1-2, with D possibly matching TRBD1 (6 bases). Deletions cut 8 bases from V and 2 bases from J, with 9 bases between. Germline V lookup: CDR1 MNHNS, CDR2 SASEGT. The CDR3 length is 12 residues. For the CDR3, the DNA is TGTGCCAGCGGACAGCAGAACTATGGCTACACCTTC. Translated, it gives CASGQQNYGYTF.

V and J are TRBV2 and TRBJ2-7, with D possibly being TRBD2 (6 bases). The germline V gene has CDR1 SNHLY and CDR2 FYNNEI. There are 12 residues in the CDR3. The CDR3 DNA reads as TGTGCTAGCTCGGACTACTCCTACGAGCAGTACTTC. Its translation is CASSDYSYEQYF.

J is TRBJ2-1 and V is TRBV4-1; a weak D match, TRBD1 (5 bases). This CDR3 contains 14 residues. CDR1 is MGHRA and CDR2 is YSYEKL in the germline V gene. Deletions cut 1 base from V and 6 bases from J, with 10 bases between. The CDR3 coding sequence is TGCGCCAGCAGCCAAGTTGGGGCAGCCAATGAGCAGTTCTTC. Residues: CASSQVGAANEQFF.

The genes are TRBV6-1 and TRBJ1-1; TRBD1 is a possible D gene (5 bases). The CDR3 runs to 14 residues. V was trimmed by 10 bases and J by 5 bases, leaving 20 bases between them. Looked up from germline, CDR1 is MNHNS and CDR2 is SASEGT. The CDR3 sequence is CATRVRQLATEAFF. The DNA for the CDR3 is TGTGCCACCAGGGTGCGGCAGCTGGCTACTGAAGCTTTCTTT.

V gene TRBV5-1 combines with J gene TRBJ2-2, with a tentative D call TRBD1 (6 bases). Germline V gene lookup returns CDR1 SGHRS and CDR2 YFSETQ. V lost 4 bases and J lost 6, with 13 bases in between. CDR3 size: 14 residues. The CDR3 loop reads CASSTYRVPGELFF. The CDR3 DNA follows: TGCGCCAGCAGCACGTACAGGGTCCCCGGGGAGCTGTTTTTT. Full variable domain (outside the CDR3, taken from reference TRBV5-1 and TRBJ2-2): KAGVTQTPRYLIKTRGQQVTLSCSPISGHRSVSWYQQTPGQGLQFLFEYFSETQRNKGNFPGRFSGRQFSNSRSEMNVSTLELGDSALYLCASSTYRVPGELFFGEGSRLTVL.

V is TRBV7-6 and J is TRBJ1-1; a possible D gene is TRBD1 (6 bases). The length of the CDR3 is 13 residues. Trimming cost V 8 bases and J 4 bases, with 14 bases left between them. Per germline, CDR1 SGHVS and CDR2 FNYEAQ. CDR3 residues: CASSGGRITEAFF. The CDR3 DNA is TGTGCCAGCTCGGGGGGGCGAATCACTGAAGCTTTCTTT.

The V and J genes are TRBV5-1 and TRBJ1-4, with 7 bases matching TRBD1. J lost 5 bases, V lost 1 base, and 2 bases had no gene match. The CDR3 totals 14 residues. Germline CDR1 SGHRS, CDR2 YFSETQ. The CDR3 sequence is CASSLRQGNEKLFF. CDR3 in DNA: TGCGCCAGCAGCTTGAGACAGGGAAATGAAAAACTGTTTTTT.

The rearrangement links TRBV30 to TRBJ2-3; unclear D gene. V shed 2 bases and J shed 1 base, with 10 bases lying between them. Per germline, CDR1 GTSNPN and CDR2 SVGIG (reference sequence). This CDR3 has 14 amino acids. The CDR3 DNA follows: TGTGCCTGGAGTACGGGTATGGGCACAGATACGCAGTATTTT. Protein product: CAWSTGMGTDTQYF.

The chain recombines TRBV4-3 with TRBJ1-1; possible D gene TRBD1, 5 bases. V lost 6 bases and J lost 1, with 9 bases in between. Germline V gene data show CDR1 as LGHNA and CDR2 as YSLEER. The CDR3 length is 13 residues. The CDR3 nucleotides are TGCGCCAGCAGGCCCGACAGGAACACTGAAGCTTTCTTT. Protein: CASRPDRNTEAFF.

This clone came up many times. The rearrangement joins TRBV28 to TRBJ2-5, with 9 bases identical to TRBD2. The CDR3 consists of 17 residues. The germline V gene has CDR1 MDHEN and CDR2 SYDVKM. V shed 4 bases, J shed 1 base, and the junction held 10 bases outside the gene matches. CDR3 nucleotides: TGTGCCAGCAGTTCCCTATATGAGCGGGAGGTCCAAGAGACCCAGTACTTC. Protein: CASSSLYEREVQETQYF.

The gene calls are TRBV6-5 and TRBJ1-4; TRBD1 is a possible D gene (5 bases). Germline V gene data show CDR1 as MNHEY and CDR2 as SVGAGI. Trimming left V 5 bases short and J 8 bases short, with 15 bases between. The CDR3 loop spans 14 amino acids. CDR3 in DNA: TGTGCCAGCAGTCCGGACCTGGAGGGGGAAAAACTGTTTTTT. Amino acid sequence: CASSPDLEGEKLFF.

The chain links TRBV5-8 to TRBJ1-3; a possible D gene is TRBD1 (6 bases). This CDR3 has 14 residues. Trimming shortened V by 2 bases and J by 8 bases, and 14 bases separated the two germline ends. Per germline, CDR1 SGHTS and CDR2 YDEGEE. CDR3 sequence (DNA): TGTGCCAGCAGCTTTGGGGGCCGAGGCGACACCATATATTTT. Translation gives CASSFGGRGDTIYF. Using reference TRBV5-8 and TRBJ1-3 for the parts outside the CDR3, the full variable domain is EAGVTQSPTHLIKTRGQQATLRCSPISGHTSVYWYQQALGLGLQFLLWYDEGEERNRGNFPPRFSGRQFPNYSSELNVNALELEDSALYLCASSFGGRGDTIYFGEGSWLTVV.

V and J are TRBV6-5 and TRBJ1-2; D might be TRBD1 (6 bases). V was trimmed by 7 bases and J by 4 bases, leaving 19 bases between them. Looked up from germline, CDR1 is MNHEY and CDR2 is SVGAGI. The CDR3 consists of 15 residues. The CDR3 bases are TGTGCCAGCAATTGGGAAATGGGGGCCAGCTATGGCTACACCTTC. Its protein is CASNWEMGASYGYTF.

The chain employs TRBV6-5 and TRBJ1-5, with D unclear. Germline CDR1 and CDR2: MNHEY and SVGAGI. The CDR3 has 13 amino acids. Trimming cost V 6 bases and J 2 bases, with 8 bases left between them. CDR3 protein: CASREGGNQPQHF. The CDR3 nucleotides read TGTGCCAGCAGGGAAGGCGGCAATCAGCCCCAGCATTTT.

The chain uses TRBV7-2 and TRBJ2-5; TRBD2 matches 8 bases. The germline V gene has CDR1 SGHTA and CDR2 FQGNSA. Losses at the gene ends were 0 bases for V and 5 bases for J; bases not matched to a gene: 5. This CDR3 has 15 residues. CDR3 DNA sequence: TGTGCCAGCAGCTTAGCAGCGGGAGATCGGGAGACCCAGTACTTC. Encoded protein: CASSLAAGDRETQYF.

The V call is TRBV27, the J call TRBJ2-3; 7 bases align to TRBD1. Germline lookup yields CDR1 MNHEY and CDR2 SMNVEV (reference sequence). The junction had 8 bases not matched to a gene; V was cut back by 6 bases and J by 2 bases. The CDR3 contains 15 residues. The CDR3 here is CASSQEGAFTDTQYF. For the CDR3, the DNA is TGTGCCAGCAGCCAAGAGGGGGCCTTCACAGATACGCAGTATTTT.

The V gene is TRBV16, the J gene TRBJ2-7; D is undetermined. The ends were cut back, 4 bases at V and 0 bases at J, with 10 bases in the middle. The germline V gene encodes CDR1 KGHSY and CDR2 FQNENV. The CDR3 has 14 amino acids. The CDR3 nucleotides are TGTGCCAGCAGCCCCCGAGCGACCTCCTACGAGCAGTACTTC. Its protein is CASSPRATSYEQYF.

The CDR3 bases are TGTGCCATATCCGGGGGTGAAAAACTGTTTTTT. It translates to CAISGGEKLFF. The chain couples TRBV10-3 to TRBJ1-4; a possible D gene is TRBD1 (5 bases). The V and J ends lost 9 bases and 7 bases respectively, with 9 bases between them. CDR3 length: 11 residues. Germline CDR1 reads ENHRY; CDR2 reads SYGVKD.

The CDR3 nucleotides read TGTGCCAGCAGTGTTGGACAGTATGGCTACACCTTC. The encoded protein is CASSVGQYGYTF. V and J are TRBV2 and TRBJ1-2; D may be TRBD1 (6 bases). This CDR3 region has 12 residues. Germline CDR1 reads SNHLY; CDR2 reads FYNNEI. V was cut by 4 bases and J by 5 bases, with 8 bases left in between.

The CDR3 protein is CASSFGRAHSGANVLTF. In nucleotides, the CDR3 is TGTGCCAGCAGTTTTGGCAGGGCCCACTCTGGGGCCAACGTCCTGACTTTC. The chain employs TRBV27 and TRBJ2-6; tentative D call: TRBD1 (5 bases). V was cut by 3 bases and J by 0 bases, with 12 bases left in between. The germline V gene encodes CDR1 MNHEY and CDR2 SMNVEV (reference sequence). The CDR3 has 17 amino acids.

The chain joins TRBV6-4 to TRBJ2-5, with D maybe TRBD1 (5 bases). The CDR3 is 13 residues long. Trimming cost V 4 bases and J 5 bases, with 11 bases left between them. Germline values: CDR1 MRHNA, CDR2 SNTAGT. CDR3 bases: TGTGCCAGCAGTGTGGGGCCGGGCGAGACCCAGTACTTC. Its translation is CASSVGPGETQYF.

V gene TRBV6-1 combines with J gene TRBJ2-7; TRBD1 matches at 9 bases. V lost 7 bases and J lost 2; bases outside the gene matches: 9. The CDR3 spans 15 residues. CDR1 is MNHNS and CDR2 is SASEGT in the germline V gene. The CDR3 is CASTLSGQGTYEQYF. CDR3 coding DNA: TGTGCCAGCACCCTCTCGGGACAGGGCACCTACGAGCAGTACTTC.

The chain has TRBV5-1 and TRBJ2-5; 7 bases are a match to TRBD1. The V segment lost 0 bases and the J segment 5 bases; nucleotides outside the gene matches: 7. Germline assignment: CDR1 SGHRS and CDR2 YFSETQ. This CDR3 is built from 15 residues. CDR3 bases: TGCGCCAGCAGCTTGGGGGGGACAGTCCGGGAGACCCAGTACTTC. Protein: CASSLGGTVRETQYF. Full variable domain (outside the CDR3, taken from reference TRBV5-1 and TRBJ2-5): KAGVTQTPRYLIKTRGQQVTLSCSPISGHRSVSWYQQTPGQGLQFLFEYFSETQRNKGNFPGRFSGRQFSNSRSEMNVSTLELGDSALYLCASSLGGTVRETQYFGPGTRLLVL.

The rearrangement uses TRBV11-2 and TRBJ2-7, with D unclear. Germline loops: CDR1 SGHAT, CDR2 FQNNGV. The CDR3 consists of 13 residues. V shed 7 bases and J shed 4 bases, with 14 bases lying between them. DNA for the CDR3: TGTGCCAGCACCCTGGGCTTAGGATACGAGCAGTACTTC. This translates into CASTLGLGYEQYF.